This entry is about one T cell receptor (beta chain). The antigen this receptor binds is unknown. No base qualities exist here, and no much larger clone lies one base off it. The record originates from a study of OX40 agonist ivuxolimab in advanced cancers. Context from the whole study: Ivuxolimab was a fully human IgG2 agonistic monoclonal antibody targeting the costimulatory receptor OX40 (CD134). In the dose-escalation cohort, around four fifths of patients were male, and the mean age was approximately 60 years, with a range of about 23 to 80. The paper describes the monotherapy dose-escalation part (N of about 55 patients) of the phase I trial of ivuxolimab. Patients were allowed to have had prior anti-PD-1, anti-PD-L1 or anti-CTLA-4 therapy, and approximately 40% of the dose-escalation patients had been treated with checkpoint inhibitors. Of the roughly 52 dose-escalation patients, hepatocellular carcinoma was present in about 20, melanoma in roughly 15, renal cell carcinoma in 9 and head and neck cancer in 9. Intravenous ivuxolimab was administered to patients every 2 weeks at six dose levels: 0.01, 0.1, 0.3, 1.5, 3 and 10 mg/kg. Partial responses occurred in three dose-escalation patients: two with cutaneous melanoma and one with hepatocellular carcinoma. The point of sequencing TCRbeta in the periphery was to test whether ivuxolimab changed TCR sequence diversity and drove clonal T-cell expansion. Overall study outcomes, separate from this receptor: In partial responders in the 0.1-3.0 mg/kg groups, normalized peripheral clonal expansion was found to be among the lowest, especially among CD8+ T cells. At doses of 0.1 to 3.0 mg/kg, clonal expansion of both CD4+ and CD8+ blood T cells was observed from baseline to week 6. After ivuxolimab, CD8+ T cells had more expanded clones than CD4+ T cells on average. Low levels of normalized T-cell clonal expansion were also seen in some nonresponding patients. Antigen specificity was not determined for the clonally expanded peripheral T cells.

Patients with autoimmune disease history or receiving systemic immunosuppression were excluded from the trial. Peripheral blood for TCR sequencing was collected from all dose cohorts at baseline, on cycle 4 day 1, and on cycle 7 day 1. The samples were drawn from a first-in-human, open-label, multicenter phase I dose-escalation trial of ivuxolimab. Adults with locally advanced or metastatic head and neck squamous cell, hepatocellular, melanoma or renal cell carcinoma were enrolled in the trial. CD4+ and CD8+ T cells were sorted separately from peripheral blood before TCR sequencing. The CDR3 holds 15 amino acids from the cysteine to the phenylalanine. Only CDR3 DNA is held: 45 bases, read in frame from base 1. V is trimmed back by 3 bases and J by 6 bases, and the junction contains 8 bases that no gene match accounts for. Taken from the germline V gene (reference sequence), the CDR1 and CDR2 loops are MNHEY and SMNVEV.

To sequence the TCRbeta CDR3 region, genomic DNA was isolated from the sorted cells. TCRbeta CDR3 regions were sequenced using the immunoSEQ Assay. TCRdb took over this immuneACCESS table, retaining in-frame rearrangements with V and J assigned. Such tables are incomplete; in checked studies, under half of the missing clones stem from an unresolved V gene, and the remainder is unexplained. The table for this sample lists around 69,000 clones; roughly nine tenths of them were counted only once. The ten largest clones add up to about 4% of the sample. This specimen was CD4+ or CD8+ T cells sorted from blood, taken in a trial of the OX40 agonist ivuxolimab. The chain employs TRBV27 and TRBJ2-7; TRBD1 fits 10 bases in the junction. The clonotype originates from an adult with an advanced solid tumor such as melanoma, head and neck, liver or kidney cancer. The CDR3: CASSLLAGQGGEQYF. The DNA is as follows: TGTGCCAGCAGTTTGCTGGCCGGACAGGGGGGCGAGCAGTACTTC.